One sample yielded the 22 T cell receptor beta chains listed below, sequenced in a study of T cell responses to AZD1222 COVID-19 vaccine. The assay was immunoSEQ multiplex PCR, and TCRdb's table has in-frame clones only and misses some. The sample yields fewer than 110,000 clones, 85% to 90% seen once. The sequenced sample was peripheral blood, obtained on day 0 of AZD1222 vaccination. These receptors originate from an adult in good health.

The genes are TRBV2 and TRBJ2-1; TRBD2 aligns across 11 bases. This CDR3 has 16 residues. The ends lost 7 bases at V and 12 bases at J; junction bases unmatched: 17. CDR1 SNHLY and CDR2 FYNNEI come from the germline V gene. CDR3 DNA: TGTGCCAGCATGCTCGGACTAGCGGGTCCTGGGGTAGCGCAGTTCTTC. Protein: CASMLGLAGPGVAQFF.

The chain employs TRBV18 and TRBJ2-1, with D possibly being TRBD1 (6 bases). The length of the CDR3 is 14 residues. V was clipped by 3 bases and J by 5 bases, with 11 bases between them. CDR1 is KGHSH, CDR2 LQKENI, per germline. DNA for the CDR3: TGTGCCAGCTCACCTCTTACAGGGAACAATGAGCAGTTCTTC. Translating it yields CASSPLTGNNEQFF. Full variable domain (remainder filled in from reference TRBV18 and TRBJ2-1): NAGVMQNPRHLVRRRGQEARLRCSPMKGHSHVYWYRQLPEEGLKFMVYLQKENIIDESGMPKERFSAEFPKEGPSILRIQQVVRGDSAAYFCASSPLTGNNEQFFGPGTRLTVL.

V gene TRBV28 combines with J gene TRBJ2-5; D is perhaps TRBD2 (6 bases). The CDR3 has 16 amino acids. The V and J ends lost 5 bases and 5 bases respectively, with 21 bases between them. Germline V gene lookup returns CDR1 MDHEN and CDR2 SYDVKM. The CDR3: CASSTPSRGFGETQYF. The DNA for the CDR3 is TGTGCCAGCAGTACACCTTCTCGGGGGTTCGGTGAGACCCAGTACTTC.

This chain uses TRBV27 with TRBJ2-7; 11 positions agree with TRBD1. Germline V CDR1 and CDR2: MNHEY, SMNVEV (reference sequence). CDR3 length: 15 amino acids. J gave up 2 bases and V 6 bases, and 6 bases lay outside the gene matches. CDR3 coding DNA: TGTGCCAGCAGGTGGGGACAGGGGGACGCCTACGAGCAGTACTTC. Its translation is CASRWGQGDAYEQYF.

The V gene is TRBV19, the J gene TRBJ1-4; D may be TRBD1 (6 bases). Germline loops: CDR1 LNHDA, CDR2 SQIVND (reference sequence). V was trimmed by 6 bases and J by 6 bases, leaving 14 bases between them. The CDR3 length is 14 residues. The CDR3 DNA reads as TGTGCCAGTAGCCGAACAGGGAAGTATGAAAAACTGTTTTTT. It codes for CASSRTGKYEKLFF.

CDR3 DNA: TGTGCCAGCAGCTTGGATCTAGTCAGCACCGGGGAGCTGTTTTTT. Translating gives CASSLDLVSTGELFF. This chain links TRBV5-6 with TRBJ2-2; D unresolved. The CDR3 has 15 amino acids. Germline-derived CDR1 and CDR2 are SGHDT and YYEEEE. The V end was cut by 0 bases, the J end by 4 bases, with 10 bases between.

This clone has just a few counts. The chain joins TRBV4-3 to TRBJ1-2, with D maybe TRBD1 (6 bases). Germline V gene data show CDR1 as LGHNA and CDR2 as YSLEER. V was trimmed by 8 bases and J by 7 bases, leaving 23 bases between them. The length of the CDR3 is 15 residues. CDR3 protein: CASGETGTKIGGYTF. In nucleotides, the CDR3 is TGCGCCAGCGGCGAAACCGGGACAAAGATCGGTGGCTACACCTTC.

Written as DNA, the CDR3 is TGTGCCAGTAGTAGGCAGGCTCATATCGGCTACACCTTC. This codes for CASSRQAHIGYTF. The V call is TRBV19, the J call TRBJ1-2; D unclear. Germline values: CDR1 LNHDA, CDR2 SQIVND (reference sequence). The ends were cut back, 4 bases at V and 8 bases at J, with 14 bases in the middle. The CDR3 is 13 residues long.

This chain links TRBV2 with TRBJ1-4; D unresolved. The CDR3 loop spans 14 amino acids. The germline V gene has CDR1 SNHLY and CDR2 FYNNEI. Trimming removed 1 base from V and 8 bases from J, with 11 bases in between. The CDR3 protein is CASSEEWNIEKLFF. CDR3 coding DNA: TGTGCCAGCAGTGAAGAGTGGAACATCGAAAAACTGTTTTTT.

The CDR3 bases are TGCGCCAGCAGCTTGGGACAGGGCGAGGGGACTAGCGGGAGGAACCCAATTAATCAGTACTTC. Translated, it gives CASSLGQGEGTSGRNPINQYF. The chain links TRBV5-1 to TRBJ2-7; TRBD2 aligns across 15 bases. V lost 0 bases to trimming and J lost 10 bases; unmatched junction nucleotides: 23. The CDR3 is 21 amino acids. Germline V gene sequence: CDR1 SGHRS, CDR2 YFSETQ.

The chain links TRBV6-5 to TRBJ2-5; D unclear. Trimming pared 0 bases from V and 11 bases from J, leaving 16 bases between. The CDR3 has 14 residues. Looked up from germline, CDR1 is MNHEY and CDR2 is SVGAGI. The CDR3 protein is CASSYSTAGVGQYF. The CDR3 nucleotides read TGTGCCAGCAGTTACTCGACCGCTGGGGTAGGGCAGTACTTC.

The chain joins TRBV19 to TRBJ1-6; the D gene is possibly TRBD1 (6 bases). The CDR3 has 15 residues. Deletions cut 4 bases from V and 6 bases from J, with 13 bases between. The V gene's germline CDR1 is LNHDA and CDR2 SQIVND (reference sequence). CDR3 nucleotide sequence: TGTGCCAGTAGTACTACAGGGACGGCTAATTCACCCCTCCACTTT. It specifies CASSTTGTANSPLHF.

In DNA, the CDR3 is TGTGCCAGCATTACCGACAGTGATCAGCCCCAGCATTTT. It is translated as CASITDSDQPQHF. The chain carries TRBV6-5 and TRBJ1-5; a possible D gene is TRBD1 (5 bases). V lost 7 bases and J lost 5, with 12 bases in between. CDR3 size: 13 residues. Germline V gene lookup returns CDR1 MNHEY and CDR2 SVGAGI.

The chain links TRBV28 to TRBJ2-7, with 13 bases that match TRBD2. J was trimmed by 4 bases and V by 6 bases; bases with no gene match: 6. This CDR3 is 15 amino acids long. The germline CDR1 and CDR2 sequences are MDHEN and SYDVKM. In DNA form, the CDR3 reads TGTGCCAGCAGCCCCGGACTAGCGGGAGAATACGAGCAGTACTTC. The encoded protein is CASSPGLAGEYEQYF.

In its sample, this clone was seen once. Other DNA variants within this sample encode the same CDR3. V gene TRBV7-2 combines with J gene TRBJ2-3; 10 nucleotides match TRBD2. CDR1 is SGHTA, CDR2 FQGNSA, per germline. There are 16 residues in the CDR3. With V trimmed by 1 base and J by 1 base, 2 bases remained unmatched. CDR3 amino acids: CASSLVGTSGTDTQYF. The CDR3 nucleotides read TGTGCCAGCAGCTTAGTTGGGACTAGCGGCACAGATACGCAGTATTTT.

The genes are TRBV30 and TRBJ1-4; no clear D. This CDR3 has 16 amino acids. Germline V gene sequence: CDR1 GTSNPN, CDR2 SVGIG (reference sequence). Trimming removed 0 bases from V and 3 bases from J, with 14 bases in between. The CDR3 region has the DNA TGTGCCTGGAGTGTACTTGGAGGTCGGCCTAATGAAAAACTGTTTTTT. It translates to CAWSVLGGRPNEKLFF.

The chain combines TRBV4-3 with TRBJ1-1; D not certain. The V gene's germline CDR1 is LGHNA and CDR2 YSLEER. The V and J ends lost 0 bases and 5 bases respectively, with 7 bases between them. The CDR3 has 13 residues. The CDR3 DNA follows: TGCGCCAGCAGCCAAGACCAAGAAACTGAAGCTTTCTTT. Protein: CASSQDQETEAFF.

The chain links TRBV4-3 to TRBJ2-7, with 10 bases identical to TRBD1. The CDR3 length is 15 residues. Germline lookup yields CDR1 LGHNA and CDR2 YSLEER. The V gene end was trimmed by 4 bases and the J gene end by 4 bases; junction bases not matched to a gene: 7. The CDR3 protein is CASSLYGTGVYEQYF. CDR3 DNA: TGCGCCAGCAGCCTTTATGGGACAGGGGTTTACGAGCAGTACTTC.

The rearrangement uses TRBV2 and TRBJ2-7, with no clear D. The ends were cut back, 1 base at V and 0 bases at J, with 10 bases in the middle. Germline CDR1 reads SNHLY; CDR2 reads FYNNEI. The CDR3 length is 15 residues. DNA of the CDR3: TGTGCCAGCAGTGAAGGGCCTTCGGGCTCCTACGAGCAGTACTTC. The encoded protein is CASSEGPSGSYEQYF.

V usage is TRBV5-4 and J usage is TRBJ2-1; possible D gene TRBD2, 6 bases. Germline lookup yields CDR1 SGHNT and CDR2 YYREEE (reference sequence). The V gene lost 6 bases and the J gene lost 0 bases, with 16 bases spanning the gap. This CDR3 spans 16 amino acids. The CDR3 nucleotides read TGTGCCAGCACCACCCGAAGCGGGTTCTCCTACAATGAGCAGTTCTTC. Residues: CASTTRSGFSYNEQFF.

This chain uses TRBV7-2 with TRBJ1-1; D is uncertain. Per germline, CDR1 SGHTA and CDR2 FQGNSA. Trimming stripped 1 base from V and 1 base from J, with 4 bases between. CDR3 size: 13 residues. Here the CDR3 reads CASSLEANTEAFF. The CDR3 DNA reads as TGTGCCAGCAGCTTAGAAGCGAACACTGAAGCTTTCTTT.

J is TRBJ1-2 and V is TRBV19, with no clear D. The germline gives CDR1 LNHDA, CDR2 SQIVND (reference sequence). CDR3 length equals 13 residues. The ends were cut back, 5 bases at V and 3 bases at J, with 10 bases in the middle. CDR3 sequence: CASSRGEDYGYTF. CDR3 coding DNA: TGTGCCAGTAGTCGTGGGGAGGACTATGGCTACACCTTC.